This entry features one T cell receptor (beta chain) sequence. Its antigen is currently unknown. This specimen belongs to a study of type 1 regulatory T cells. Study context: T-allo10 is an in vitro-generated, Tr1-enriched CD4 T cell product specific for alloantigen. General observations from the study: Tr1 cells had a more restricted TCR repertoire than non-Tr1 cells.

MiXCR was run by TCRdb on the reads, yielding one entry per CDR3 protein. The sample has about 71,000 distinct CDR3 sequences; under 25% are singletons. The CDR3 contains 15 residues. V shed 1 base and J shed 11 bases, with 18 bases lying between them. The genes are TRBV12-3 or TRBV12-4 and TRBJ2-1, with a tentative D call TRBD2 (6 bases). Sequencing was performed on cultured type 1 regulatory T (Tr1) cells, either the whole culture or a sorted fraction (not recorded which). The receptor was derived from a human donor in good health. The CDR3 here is CASSLGGGMGPQQFF. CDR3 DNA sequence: TGTGCCAGCAGTTTAGGGGGCGGGATGGGACCCCAGCAGTTCTTC.